This entry describes one TCR beta chain. Antigen: not known. The CDR3 is 14 residues long. Trimming took 3 bases from V and 5 from J, leaving 13 bases between them. Germline V CDR1 and CDR2: MNHEY, SVGAGI. This record belongs to a study of shared clonotypes between healthy human individuals. Study in general: Those who served as donors were a couple of women and three men between the ages of 18 and 49.

Several immunoSEQ plates held equal portions of the genomic DNA taken from each subset. Sequencing was performed with immunoSEQ multiplex PCR; in TCRdb, only in-frame clones are kept and a portion is missing. The profile covers millions of clones, with about 94% appearing a single time and more than 0.95% taken by the ten largest. Study-level findings and limits: Naive subsets generally exceeded memory subsets in estimated richness. Lower generation probabilities were found for non-shared clonotypes than for those shared by all four donors.

Positively selected for CCR7, the CD45RO-negative cells used as naive CD8 cells excluded terminally differentiated effector memory CD45RA+ cells. This chain uses TRBV6-5 with TRBJ2-5; D might be TRBD1 or TRBD2, each matching 5 bases. Sequenced: naive CD8+ T cells sorted from blood. This clonotype was obtained from a man younger than 35 in good health. CDR3: CASSYSRGSETQYF. CDR3 sequence (DNA): TGTGCCAGCAGTTATAGTCGGGGCAGTGAGACCCAGTACTTC.